The 20 T cell receptor beta chains below all came from one sample that was sequenced in a study of response to subunit inactivated influenza vaccine. Via MiXCR, TCRdb re-called the RT-PCR reads, giving one row per CDR3 protein. Of just over 300,000 distinct CDR3 sequences listed, just over 20% are singletons. The material sequenced was PBMCs from blood, taken less than 22 months after vaccination. The receptors stem from a man aged 50-75 years who received an inactivated influenza vaccine.

The V call is TRBV6-2 or TRBV6-3, the J call TRBJ1-4; unclear D gene. Trimming shortened V by 4 bases and J by 0 bases, and 12 bases separated the two germline ends. The CDR3 runs to 16 residues. Germline loops: CDR1 MNHEY, CDR2 SVGEGT. The CDR3 DNA reads as TGTGCCAGCAGTTCTTCTCACAGAGCAACTAATGAAAAACTGTTTTTT. It is translated as CASSSSHRATNEKLFF.

The genes are TRBV20-1 and TRBJ1-5; D call uncertain. Germline loops: CDR1 DFQATT, CDR2 SNEGSKA (reference sequence). The CDR3 length is 13 residues. Trimming shortened V by 0 bases and J by 6 bases, and 9 bases separated the two germline ends. The CDR3 DNA follows: TGCAGTGCTAGAGATGAGGGATTTCAGCCCCAGCATTTT. Its translation is CSARDEGFQPQHF.

The chain links TRBV20-1 to TRBJ2-1; 9 bases agree with TRBD1. This CDR3 spans 14 amino acids. Losses at the gene ends were 6 bases for V and 1 base for J; bases not matched to a gene: 4. CDR1 and CDR2 (germline): DFQATT, SNEGSKA (reference sequence). CDR3 DNA sequence: TGCAGTGCCGTGGACAGGGGATCCTACAATGAGCAGTTCTTC. This codes for CSAVDRGSYNEQFF.

The sample holds a few counts of this clonotype. The chain uses TRBV3-1 and TRBJ2-5; D call uncertain. V was shortened by 0 bases and J by 1 base, with 9 bases between the two germline ends. Germline CDR1 reads LGHDT; CDR2 reads YNNKEL (reference sequence). The CDR3 has 15 amino acids. In DNA form, the CDR3 reads TGTGCCAGCAGCCAAGATTGGGTAGGCCAAGAGACCCAGTACTTC. Its protein is CASSQDWVGQETQYF.

The genes are TRBV6-5 and TRBJ2-5; TRBD1 is a possible D gene (6 bases). V was pared by 3 bases and J by 4 bases, with 15 bases between. CDR1 is MNHEY, CDR2 SVGAGI, per germline. This CDR3 is built from 15 residues. Here the CDR3 DNA reads TGTGCCAGCAGTTATACGGTACAGGGTGGAGAGACCCAGTACTTC. Its translation is CASSYTVQGGETQYF.

The chain recombines TRBV3-1 with TRBJ1-1; tentatively, D is TRBD1 (5 bases). V gave up 4 bases and J gave up 5 bases, with 17 bases separating them. Per germline, CDR1 LGHDT and CDR2 YNNKEL (reference sequence). The CDR3 spans 15 residues. DNA of the CDR3: TGTGCCAGCAGCCCGGAGGGCGCCCGGGGGACTGAAGCTTTCTTT. Protein sequence: CASSPEGARGTEAFF.

This clonotype appeared a few times. The chain combines TRBV6-2 or TRBV6-3 with TRBJ1-2; D not resolved. Germline V CDR1 and CDR2: MNHEY, SVGEGT. Trimming removed 4 bases from V and 9 bases from J, with 15 bases in between. The CDR3 spans 13 residues. The CDR3 DNA sequence: TGTGCCAGCAGTTCGAACGGGCTTTTCCGCTACACCTTC. The encoded protein is CASSSNGLFRYTF.

The chain joins TRBV20-1 to TRBJ2-1; the D is unclear. The germline CDR1 and CDR2 sequences are DFQATT and SNEGSKA (reference sequence). The CDR3 totals 12 residues. With 0 bases removed from V and 8 bases from J, the gap between germline ends came to 8 bases. CDR3 protein: CSAREYLDEQFF. CDR3 coding DNA: TGCAGTGCTAGAGAGTACCTAGATGAGCAGTTCTTC.

The V call is TRBV7-9, the J call TRBJ1-4; D call uncertain. In germline, CDR1 is SEHNR, CDR2 FQNEAQ (reference sequence). This CDR3 has 14 residues. V lost 1 base and J 7 bases, leaving 10 bases between the germline ends. The CDR3 region has the DNA TGTGCCAGCAGCTTAGGAGCGACGCGTGAAAAACTGTTTTTT. Its protein product is CASSLGATREKLFF.

This rearrangement joins TRBV7-2 to TRBJ2-1; D may be TRBD1 (6 bases). The germline V gene encodes CDR1 SGHTA and CDR2 FQGNSA. Trimming left V 2 bases short and J 10 bases short, with 18 bases between. This CDR3 is built from 15 residues. This chain's CDR3 is CASSLNPSSRGEQFF. CDR3 DNA: TGTGCCAGCAGCTTAAACCCCTCCTCGAGGGGGGAGCAGTTCTTC.

The chain combines TRBV9 with TRBJ2-1, with TRBD2 matching over 13 bases. The CDR3 consists of 17 residues. Trimming removed 3 bases from V and 3 bases from J; junction bases left unmatched: 6. Per germline, CDR1 SGDLS and CDR2 YYNGEE. CDR3 DNA: TGTGCCAGCAGCGGCGGGACTAGCGGGGTTTTCTACAATGAGCAGTTCTTC. Residues: CASSGGTSGVFYNEQFF.

This clonotype was observed a few times. The chain joins TRBV4-1 to TRBJ1-5; D is perhaps TRBD1 (6 bases). The CDR3 length is 16 residues. Looked up from germline, CDR1 is MGHRA and CDR2 is YSYEKL. V lost 0 bases and J lost 6, with 15 bases in between. The CDR3 nucleotides read TGCGCCAGCAGCCAAGAATCCGGATCGGGGGCTCAGCCCCAGCATTTT. Translating gives CASSQESGSGAQPQHF.

This clonotype has a handful of counts. V and J are TRBV12-3 or TRBV12-4 and TRBJ1-3, with a tentative D call TRBD1 (6 bases). Trimming removed 5 bases from V and 2 bases from J, with 19 bases in between. The CDR3 is 17 amino acids. The CDR3 spells CASSHYPLQGTGNTIYF. The CDR3 DNA follows: TGTGCCAGCAGTCATTACCCACTACAGGGAACTGGAAACACCATATATTTT.

This clonotype was seen at least ten times. The V call is TRBV10-3, the J call TRBJ2-7; a possible D gene is TRBD1 (6 bases). The germline CDR1 and CDR2 sequences are ENHRY and SYGVKD. The CDR3 is 13 residues long. Trimming shortened V by 0 bases and J by 3 bases, and 6 bases separated the two germline ends. The CDR3 loop reads CAISESTGYEQYF. The CDR3, as DNA: TGTGCCATCAGTGAGTCGACAGGCTACGAGCAGTACTTC.

There are a few counts of this clonotype. The V call is TRBV15, the J call TRBJ2-7; 8 bases line up with TRBD2. The CDR3 sequence is 14 residues long. CDR1 LNHNV and CDR2 YYDKDF come from the germline V gene (reference sequence). Losses at the gene ends were 4 bases for V and 6 bases for J; bases not matched to a gene: 8. The CDR3 reads CATSKRREDGEQYF. Written as DNA, the CDR3 is TGTGCCACCAGCAAGAGGCGGGAGGACGGCGAGCAGTACTTC.

This clonotype came up a few times. The V gene is TRBV2, the J gene TRBJ2-3; unclear D gene. V lost 5 bases to trimming and J lost 9 bases, with 15 bases between them. This CDR3 is built from 13 residues. Germline CDR1 reads SNHLY; CDR2 reads FYNNEI. CDR3 sequence (DNA): TGTGCCAGCAGTATTAGTGACCGGATAACGCAGTATTTT. It encodes CASSISDRITQYF. The full variable domain, its missing parts supplied by reference TRBV2 and TRBJ2-3, is EPEVTQTPSHQVTQMGQEVILRCVPISNHLYFYWYRQILGQKVEFLVSFYNNEISEKSEIFDDQFSVERPDGSNFTLKIRSTKLEDSAMYFCASSISDRITQYFGPGTRLTVL.

This clonotype was found a few times. CDR3 DNA: TGTGCCAGCAGTTGGGCGGGACAGACCTACGAGCAGTACTTC. It is translated as CASSWAGQTYEQYF. The chain has TRBV27 and TRBJ2-7; D possibly corresponds to TRBD1 (7 bases). With 4 bases removed from V and 2 bases from J, the gap between germline ends came to 12 bases. The CDR3 is 14 amino acids. CDR1 is MNHEY, CDR2 SMNVEV, per germline (reference sequence).

The CDR3 sequence: CASSLTGFSYEQYF. For the CDR3, the DNA is TGTGCCAGCAGCTTGACAGGCTTTAGTTACGAGCAGTACTTC. The chain has TRBV7-9 and TRBJ2-7; TRBD1 might be the D (6 bases). CDR1 and CDR2 (germline): SEHNR, FQNEAQ (reference sequence). CDR3 length equals 14 residues. The V end lost 3 bases, the J end lost 4 bases, and 13 bases lay between the germline ends.

This chain uses TRBV18 with TRBJ2-3; the D call may be TRBD1 or TRBD2 (5 bases each). Germline CDR1 reads KGHSH; CDR2 reads LQKENI. The CDR3 has 14 residues. V shed 4 bases and J shed 2 bases, with 10 bases lying between them. CDR3 nucleotide sequence: TGTGCCAGCTCACGGGACGGATACACAGATACGCAGTATTTT. This encodes CASSRDGYTDTQYF.

The chain is built from TRBV12-3 or TRBV12-4 and TRBJ1-5, with unresolved D. The CDR3 runs 13 residues. V dropped 6 bases and J dropped 3 bases, with 9 bases sitting between them. The DNA of the CDR3 is TGTGCCAGCAGCGACCCTTCCAATCAGCCCCAGCATTTT. Translation gives CASSDPSNQPQHF.